The 24 T cell receptor beta chains in this list originate from one sample, sequenced in a study of blood T cell repertoires in COVID-19. This table comes from immunoSEQ multiplex PCR, and its TCRdb copy is limited to in-frame clones, with some not included. Here the sample spans about 300,000 clones, more than 80% being singletons. Sequencing was carried out using peripheral blood. These receptors originate from a woman in her forties or fifties with COVID-19, enrolled during active disease.

The chain links TRBV18 to TRBJ1-1; 8 bases line up with TRBD1. Germline trimming cut 1 base from V and 5 bases from J; bases unmatched to any gene: 3. In germline, CDR1 is KGHSH, CDR2 LQKENI. The CDR3 has 14 residues. The CDR3 region is CASSPQTGGTEAFF. Here the CDR3 DNA reads TGTGCCAGCTCACCACAAACAGGGGGGACTGAAGCTTTCTTT.

Only one count was recorded for this clone. The CDR3 is CASSSGAGLSYNEQFF. DNA of the CDR3: TGTGCCAGCAGCTCCGGAGCGGGTCTCTCCTACAATGAGCAGTTCTTC. The chain links TRBV7-8 to TRBJ2-1; a possible D gene is TRBD2 (6 bases). V lost 4 bases to trimming and J lost 0 bases, with 13 bases between them. The germline V gene has CDR1 SGHVS and CDR2 FQNEAQ. The CDR3 runs 16 residues.

J is TRBJ2-2 and V is TRBV7-2, with TRBD2 as a possible D gene (5 bases). The V and J ends lost 2 bases and 5 bases respectively, with 15 bases between them. CDR1 is SGHTA and CDR2 is FQGNSA in the germline V gene. CDR3 length equals 16 residues. The CDR3 protein is CASSLFIRLATGELFF. Written as DNA, the CDR3 is TGTGCCAGCAGCTTATTTATTCGGCTAGCTACCGGGGAGCTGTTTTTT.

The chain combines TRBV19 with TRBJ2-7, with a possible D match to TRBD2 (6 bases). V shed 9 bases and J shed 3 bases, with 24 bases lying between them. Germline V lookup: CDR1 LNHDA, CDR2 SQIVND (reference sequence). CDR3 length equals 16 residues. The CDR3 is CARHPLGGSGFYEQYF. The CDR3 bases are TGTGCCAGGCACCCCCTCGGAGGTAGCGGCTTCTACGAGCAGTACTTC.

The chain employs TRBV7-9 and TRBJ1-4, with D perhaps TRBD1 (6 bases). Germline V lookup: CDR1 SEHNR, CDR2 FQNEAQ (reference sequence). The CDR3 runs 16 residues. Trimming removed 5 bases from V and 3 bases from J, with 16 bases in between. CDR3 DNA: TGTGCCAGCAGCCCCCGGCCGGGGACACCTAATGAAAAACTGTTTTTT. Translation gives CASSPRPGTPNEKLFF.

The chain couples TRBV4-1 to TRBJ2-3; D gene ambiguous. The germline V and J ends were trimmed by 1 base and 2 bases, with 13 bases remaining between them. This CDR3 contains 16 residues. Per the germline V gene, CDR1 is MGHRA and CDR2 is YSYEKL. CDR3 amino acids: CASSQVPQRDTDTQYF. The CDR3 coding sequence is TGCGCCAGCAGCCAAGTTCCCCAGCGAGACACAGATACGCAGTATTTT.

V and J are TRBV7-2 and TRBJ2-5; D might be TRBD2 (6 bases). With 6 bases removed from V and 5 bases from J, the gap between germline ends came to 13 bases. Per germline, CDR1 SGHTA and CDR2 FQGNSA. CDR3 size: 13 residues. The CDR3 DNA follows: TGTGCCAGCAGTCGACTAGTTAGGGAGACCCAGTACTTC. It encodes CASSRLVRETQYF.

The chain carries TRBV3-1 (or the pseudogene TRBV3-2) and TRBJ1-2; the match to TRBD1 covers 9 bases. Germline lookup yields CDR1 LGHDT and CDR2 YNNKEL (reference sequence). Trimming at V came to 7 bases and at J to 8 bases, leaving 11 bases not matched to a gene. The CDR3 consists of 14 residues. CDR3 bases: TGTGCCAGCAATAGGGCACAGGGGGCGCGGGGCTACACCTTC. Its translation: CASNRAQGARGYTF.

The rearrangement links TRBV18 to TRBJ2-5; 7 bases map to TRBD1. V lost 5 bases to trimming and J lost 9 bases; unmatched junction nucleotides: 9. There are 13 residues in the CDR3. Germline CDR1 KGHSH, CDR2 LQKENI. As DNA, the CDR3 is TGTGCCAGCTCAGACAGGGAGAAGAAGGCCCAGTACTTC. Translated: CASSDREKKAQYF.

V is TRBV7-9 and J is TRBJ1-1; no clear D. The CDR3 spans 15 residues. The V end lost 2 bases, the J end lost 0 bases, and 10 bases lay between the germline ends. Germline V CDR1 and CDR2: SEHNR, FQNEAQ (reference sequence). In nucleotides, the CDR3 is TGTGCCAGCAGCTTATATGCGGATATGAACACTGAAGCTTTCTTT. It yields the protein CASSLYADMNTEAFF.

This chain links TRBV29-1 with TRBJ2-7, with TRBD2 identical over 9 bases. Unmatched junction bases numbered 6, after V lost 7 bases and J lost 2 bases. Germline V gene lookup returns CDR1 SQVTM and CDR2 ANQGSEA. The CDR3 extends over 13 amino acids. This CDR3 reads CSARREGAYEQYF. CDR3 in DNA: TGCAGCGCACGGCGGGAGGGGGCCTACGAGCAGTACTTC.

The rearrangement links TRBV30 to TRBJ2-7, with 11 bases aligning to TRBD1. Per the germline V gene, CDR1 is GTSNPN and CDR2 is SVGIG (reference sequence). V shed 4 bases and J 7 bases; nucleotides not matched to a gene: 9. The CDR3 covers 14 residues. The CDR3 DNA sequence: TGTGCCTGGATCCGGGACAGGGGGATTGGGGAGCAGTACTTC. Its translation is CAWIRDRGIGEQYF.

The chain links TRBV19 to TRBJ2-3, with TRBD2 matching over 10 bases. This CDR3 spans 16 amino acids. V was clipped by 6 bases and J by 7 bases; unmatched bases: 13. Germline CDR1 LNHDA, CDR2 SQIVND (reference sequence). CDR3 residues: CASRTLSSGRQNTQYF. The DNA for the CDR3 is TGTGCCAGTAGGACCCTTTCTAGCGGGAGACAAAATACGCAGTATTTT.

This sequence joins TRBV18 and TRBJ2-7, with D tentatively TRBD1 (6 bases). V gave up 6 bases and J gave up 2 bases, with 14 bases separating them. The CDR3 is 14 amino acids. Germline V gene lookup returns CDR1 KGHSH and CDR2 LQKENI. The DNA of the CDR3 is TGTGCCAGCTCCCACCCCGGGACACCCTACGAGCAGTACTTC. Protein: CASSHPGTPYEQYF.

The chain links TRBV5-5 to TRBJ2-7; D is possibly TRBD1 (6 bases). This CDR3 spans 14 amino acids. The V and J ends lost 6 bases and 2 bases respectively, with 15 bases between them. CDR1 SGHKS and CDR2 YYEKEE come from the germline V gene (reference sequence). Here the CDR3 reads CASTTDRITYEQYF. In nucleotides, the CDR3 is TGTGCCAGCACCACTGACAGGATAACCTACGAGCAGTACTTC.

This clone has just one count. This chain links TRBV6-5 with TRBJ2-7; 7 bases are shared with TRBD1. Unmatched junction bases numbered 6, after V lost 7 bases and J lost 3 bases. CDR3 size: 13 residues. Germline CDR1 is MNHEY and CDR2 is SVGAGI. As DNA, the CDR3 is TGTGCCAGCACTCCGACAGGGATCTACGAGCAGTACTTC. This codes for CASTPTGIYEQYF.

The chain is built from TRBV19 and TRBJ1-2; TRBD1 agrees at 8 bases. The CDR3 runs to 12 residues. Germline V lookup: CDR1 LNHDA, CDR2 SQIVND (reference sequence). V lost 6 bases, J lost 7 bases, and 4 bases stayed unmatched. CDR3 amino acids: CASSPGGSGYTF. The DNA for the CDR3 is TGTGCCAGTAGCCCAGGGGGCTCTGGCTACACCTTC.

Turning to this clone: Other nucleotide sequences in the sample specify the same CDR3. The chain links TRBV5-4 to TRBJ1-1, with TRBD1 matching 9 bases. After removal of 4 bases from V and 0 bases from J, the junction contained 4 bases not matched to a gene. CDR3 size: 15 residues. CDR1 and CDR2 from the germline V gene are SGHNT and YYREEE (reference sequence). The CDR3 here is CASSPTGGMNTEAFF. In nucleotides, the CDR3 is TGTGCCAGCAGCCCGACAGGGGGAATGAACACTGAAGCTTTCTTT.

The count of this clone is one. V is TRBV4-3 and J is TRBJ2-7, with TRBD2 matching over 8 bases. With V trimmed by 1 base and J by 1 base, 12 bases remained unmatched. This CDR3 region has 18 residues. Looked up from germline, CDR1 is LGHNA and CDR2 is YSLEER. The DNA of the CDR3 is TGCGCCAGCAGCCAAGGAATGGTGAAGCGGGAGTTATCCTACGAGCAGTACTTC. Its protein product is CASSQGMVKRELSYEQYF.

The J gene is TRBJ2-5, the V gene TRBV20-1; 7 bases fit TRBD2. This CDR3 spans 15 amino acids. The trim removed 3 bases at V and 0 bases at J, leaving 7 bases unmatched. Germline V lookup: CDR1 DFQATT, CDR2 SNEGSKA (reference sequence). CDR3 sequence: CSASAGGNHQETQYF. The CDR3 DNA is TGCAGTGCTAGTGCCGGGGGGAACCACCAAGAGACCCAGTACTTC.

This clone was detected once. V gene TRBV4-2 combines with J gene TRBJ1-2, with 7 bases matching TRBD1. Trimming at V came to 3 bases and at J to 2 bases, leaving 6 bases not matched to a gene. The CDR3 spans 15 residues. Germline V CDR1 and CDR2: LGHNA, YNFKEQ. In nucleotides, the CDR3 is TGTGCCAGCAGCCAGCCGGGACAGAGAAACTATGGCTACACCTTC. Its translation is CASSQPGQRNYGYTF.

This chain joins TRBV10-1 and TRBJ1-6; 12 bases align to TRBD1. Losses at the gene ends were 6 bases for V and 10 bases for J; bases not matched to a gene: 1. The CDR3 sequence is 13 residues long. Germline CDR1 is WNHNN and CDR2 is SYGVQD (reference sequence). As DNA, the CDR3 is TGCGCCAGCAGGGGGACAGGGGGCTCACCCCTCCACTTT. It yields the protein CASRGTGGSPLHF.

The rearrangement joins TRBV7-9 to TRBJ2-7; TRBD2 matches 8 bases. With V trimmed by 5 bases and J by 5 bases, 11 bases remained unmatched. Germline assignment: CDR1 SEHNR and CDR2 FQNEAQ (reference sequence). The CDR3 contains 15 residues. The CDR3 sequence: CASSPSGGPRDEQYF. The CDR3 region has the DNA TGTGCCAGCAGCCCCTCGGGAGGGCCACGAGACGAGCAGTACTTC.

The chain is built from TRBV18 and TRBJ1-1, with D perhaps matching TRBD1 (5 bases). Germline V gene data show CDR1 as KGHSH and CDR2 as LQKENI. The length of the CDR3 is 14 residues. V lost 7 bases to trimming and J lost 3 bases, with 15 bases between them. CDR3 nucleotides: TGTGCCAGCTTAAATGGAGGGGACCACACTGAAGCTTTCTTT. This sequence encodes CASLNGGDHTEAFF.